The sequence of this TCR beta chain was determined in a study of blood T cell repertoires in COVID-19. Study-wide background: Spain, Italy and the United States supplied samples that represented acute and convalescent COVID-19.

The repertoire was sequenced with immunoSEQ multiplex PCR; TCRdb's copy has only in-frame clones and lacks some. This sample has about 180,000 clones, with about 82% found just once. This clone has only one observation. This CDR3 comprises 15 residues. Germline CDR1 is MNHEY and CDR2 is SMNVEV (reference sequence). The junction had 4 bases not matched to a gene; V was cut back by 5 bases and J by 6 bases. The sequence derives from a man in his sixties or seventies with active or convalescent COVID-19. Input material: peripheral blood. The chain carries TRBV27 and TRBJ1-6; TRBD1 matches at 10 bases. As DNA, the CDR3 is TGTGCCAGCAGTCTACGGACAGGGGGTAATTCACCCCTCCACTTT. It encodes CASSLRTGGNSPLHF.